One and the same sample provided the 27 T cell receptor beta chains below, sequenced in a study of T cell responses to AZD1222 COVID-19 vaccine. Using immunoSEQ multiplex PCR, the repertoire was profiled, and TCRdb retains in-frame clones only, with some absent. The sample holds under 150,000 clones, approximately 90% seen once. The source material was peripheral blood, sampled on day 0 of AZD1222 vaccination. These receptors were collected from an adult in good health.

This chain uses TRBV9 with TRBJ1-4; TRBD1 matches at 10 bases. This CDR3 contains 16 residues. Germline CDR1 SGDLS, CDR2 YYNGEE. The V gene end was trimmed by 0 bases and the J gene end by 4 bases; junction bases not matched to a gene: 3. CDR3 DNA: TGTGCCAGCAGCGTAGCCGGACAGGGGGGTAATGAAAAACTGTTTTTT. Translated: CASSVAGQGGNEKLFF.

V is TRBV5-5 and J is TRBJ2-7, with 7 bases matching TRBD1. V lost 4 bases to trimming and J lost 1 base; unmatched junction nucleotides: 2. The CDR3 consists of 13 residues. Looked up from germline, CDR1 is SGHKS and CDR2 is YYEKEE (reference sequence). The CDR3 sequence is CASSGTASYEQYF. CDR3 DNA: TGTGCCAGCAGCGGGACAGCGTCCTACGAGCAGTACTTC.

CDR3 DNA: TGTGCCAGCAGTTTAATTTCCACAGATACGCAGTATTTT. It codes for CASSLISTDTQYF. The chain is built from TRBV27 and TRBJ2-3; D remains ambiguous. The CDR3 covers 13 residues. CDR1 and CDR2 (germline): MNHEY, SMNVEV (reference sequence). Trimming shortened V by 2 bases and J by 2 bases, and 5 bases separated the two germline ends.

CDR3 amino acids: CASSLEVGSNQPQHF. The CDR3 DNA follows: TGTGCCAGCAGTTTAGAGGTGGGGAGCAATCAGCCCCAGCATTTT. The chain is built from TRBV28 and TRBJ1-5, with no clear D. V was clipped by 2 bases and J by 1 base, with 9 bases between them. The CDR3 runs 15 residues. In germline, CDR1 is MDHEN, CDR2 SYDVKM.

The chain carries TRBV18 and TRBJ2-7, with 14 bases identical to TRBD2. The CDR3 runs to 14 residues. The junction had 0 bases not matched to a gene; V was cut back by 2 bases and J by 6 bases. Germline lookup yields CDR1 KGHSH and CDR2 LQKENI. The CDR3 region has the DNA TGTGCCAGCTCACCAGGACTAGCGGGGGGCGAGCAGTACTTC. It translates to CASSPGLAGGEQYF.

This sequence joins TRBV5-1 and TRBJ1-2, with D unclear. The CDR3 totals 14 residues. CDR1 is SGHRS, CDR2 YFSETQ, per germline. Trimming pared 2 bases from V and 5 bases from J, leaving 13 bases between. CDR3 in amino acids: CASSFTGIEYGYTF. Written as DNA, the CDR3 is TGCGCCAGCAGCTTCACGGGGATTGAGTATGGCTACACCTTC.

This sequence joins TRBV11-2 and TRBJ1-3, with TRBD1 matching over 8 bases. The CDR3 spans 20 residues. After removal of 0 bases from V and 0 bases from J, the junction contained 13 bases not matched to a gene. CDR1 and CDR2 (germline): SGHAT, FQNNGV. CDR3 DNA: TGTGCCAGCAGCTTAGACGGGCAAGGCAGGGGGCCTCTCTCTGGAAACACCATATATTTT. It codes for CASSLDGQGRGPLSGNTIYF.

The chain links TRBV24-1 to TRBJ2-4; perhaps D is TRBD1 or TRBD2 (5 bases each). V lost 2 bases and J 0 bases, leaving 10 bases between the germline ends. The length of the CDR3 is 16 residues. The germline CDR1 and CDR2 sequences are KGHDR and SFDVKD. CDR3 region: CATSDSKRGAKNIQYF. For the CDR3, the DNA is TGTGCCACCAGTGATTCGAAGAGGGGAGCCAAAAACATTCAGTACTTC.

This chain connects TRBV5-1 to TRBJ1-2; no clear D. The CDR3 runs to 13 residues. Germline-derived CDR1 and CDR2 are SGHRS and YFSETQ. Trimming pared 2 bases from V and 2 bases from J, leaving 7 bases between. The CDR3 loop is CASSFGENYGYTF. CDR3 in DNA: TGCGCCAGCAGCTTCGGGGAGAACTATGGCTACACCTTC.

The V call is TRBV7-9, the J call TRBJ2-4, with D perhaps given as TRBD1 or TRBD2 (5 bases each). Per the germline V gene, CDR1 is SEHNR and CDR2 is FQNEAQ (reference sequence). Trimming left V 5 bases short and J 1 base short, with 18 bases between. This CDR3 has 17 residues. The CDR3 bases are TGTGCCAGCAGCCTAAACCCCGGGACCTCCGCCAAAAACATTCAGTACTTC. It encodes CASSLNPGTSAKNIQYF.

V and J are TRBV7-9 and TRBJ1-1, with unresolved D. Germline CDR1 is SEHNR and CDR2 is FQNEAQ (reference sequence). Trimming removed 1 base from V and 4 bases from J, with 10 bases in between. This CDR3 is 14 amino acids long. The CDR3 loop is CASSLEPTGTEAFF. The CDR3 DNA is TGTGCCAGCAGCTTAGAGCCAACCGGCACTGAAGCTTTCTTT.

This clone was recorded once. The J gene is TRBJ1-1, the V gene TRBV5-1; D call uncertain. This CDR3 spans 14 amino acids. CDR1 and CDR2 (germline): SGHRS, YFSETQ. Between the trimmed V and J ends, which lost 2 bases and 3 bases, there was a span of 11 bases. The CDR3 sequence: CASSLDPTYTEAFF. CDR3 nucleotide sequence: TGCGCCAGCAGCTTAGACCCGACGTACACTGAAGCTTTCTTT.

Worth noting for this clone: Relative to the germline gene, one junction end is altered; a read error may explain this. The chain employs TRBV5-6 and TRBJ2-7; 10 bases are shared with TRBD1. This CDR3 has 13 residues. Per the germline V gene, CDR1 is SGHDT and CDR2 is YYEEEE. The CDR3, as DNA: TGTGCCAGCAGCTTGGCCCGGACAGGGGGTGAAAACTTC. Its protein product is CASSLARTGGENF.

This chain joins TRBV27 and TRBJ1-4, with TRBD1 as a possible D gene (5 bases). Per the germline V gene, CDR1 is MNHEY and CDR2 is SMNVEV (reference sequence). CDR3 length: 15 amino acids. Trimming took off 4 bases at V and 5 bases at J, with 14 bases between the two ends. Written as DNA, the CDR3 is TGTGCCAGCAGTTCCGCCGGGACTGGAAATGAAAAACTGTTTTTT. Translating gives CASSSAGTGNEKLFF.

In DNA, the CDR3 is TGTGCCAGCAGCCCTGGGGGGGCTGGTAATTCACCCCTCCACTTT. Translation: CASSPGGAGNSPLHF. The V gene is TRBV7-3, the J gene TRBJ1-6, with D possibly matching TRBD1 (6 bases). V dropped 5 bases and J dropped 6 bases, with 14 bases sitting between them. CDR3 length: 15 residues. Germline lookup yields CDR1 SGHTA and CDR2 FQGTGA.

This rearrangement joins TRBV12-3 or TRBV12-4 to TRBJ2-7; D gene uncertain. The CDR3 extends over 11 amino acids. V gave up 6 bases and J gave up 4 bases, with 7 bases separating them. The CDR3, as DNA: TGTGCCAGCAGATCAGGTTACGAGCAGTACTTC. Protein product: CASRSGYEQYF.

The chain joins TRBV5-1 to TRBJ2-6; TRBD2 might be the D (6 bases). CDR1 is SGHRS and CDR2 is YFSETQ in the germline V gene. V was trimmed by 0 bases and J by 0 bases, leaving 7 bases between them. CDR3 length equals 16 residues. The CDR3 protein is CASSLGGLSGANVLTF. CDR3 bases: TGCGCCAGCAGCTTGGGGGGACTCTCTGGGGCCAACGTCCTGACTTTC. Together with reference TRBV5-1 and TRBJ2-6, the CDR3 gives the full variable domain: KAGVTQTPRYLIKTRGQQVTLSCSPISGHRSVSWYQQTPGQGLQFLFEYFSETQRNKGNFPGRFSGRQFSNSRSEMNVSTLELGDSALYLCASSLGGLSGANVLTFGAGSRLTVL.

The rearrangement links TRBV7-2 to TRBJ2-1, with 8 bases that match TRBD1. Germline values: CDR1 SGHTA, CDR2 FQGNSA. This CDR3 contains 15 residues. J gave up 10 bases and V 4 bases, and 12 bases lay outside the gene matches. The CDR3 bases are TGTGCCAGCAGCTCCTCGACAGGGGAGCTAGGGGAGCAGTTCTTC. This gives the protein CASSSSTGELGEQFF.

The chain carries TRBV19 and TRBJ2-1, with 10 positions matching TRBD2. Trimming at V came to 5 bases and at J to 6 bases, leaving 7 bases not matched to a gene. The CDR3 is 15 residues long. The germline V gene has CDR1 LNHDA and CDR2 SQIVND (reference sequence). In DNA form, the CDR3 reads TGTGCCAGTAGTCAGGGCCCTAGCGGGAGCAATGAGCAGTTCTTC. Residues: CASSQGPSGSNEQFF.

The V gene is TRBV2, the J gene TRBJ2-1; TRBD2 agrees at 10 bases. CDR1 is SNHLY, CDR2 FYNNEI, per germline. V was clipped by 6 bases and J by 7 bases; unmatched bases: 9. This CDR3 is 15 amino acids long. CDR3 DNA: TGTGCCAGCAGGACCACTAGCGGGATAAGTAATGAGCAGTTCTTC. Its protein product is CASRTTSGISNEQFF.

The CDR3 sequence is CASITPDYSNQPQHF. CDR3 bases: TGTGCCAGCATTACCCCGGACTATAGCAATCAGCCCCAGCATTTT. This sequence joins TRBV6-5 and TRBJ1-5; D is uncertain. CDR1 is MNHEY, CDR2 SVGAGI, per germline. The V end was cut by 7 bases, the J end by 0 bases, with 13 bases between. The CDR3 is made up of 15 amino acids.

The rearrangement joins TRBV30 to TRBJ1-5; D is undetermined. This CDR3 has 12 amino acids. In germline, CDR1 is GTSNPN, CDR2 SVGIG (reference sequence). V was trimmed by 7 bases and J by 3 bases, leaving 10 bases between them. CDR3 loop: CAFNSFNQPQHF. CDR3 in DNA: TGTGCCTTTAATTCCTTCAATCAGCCCCAGCATTTT.

In DNA form, the CDR3 reads TGTGCCAGCAGCCCCGGACAGGGTGGCACAGATACGCAGTATTTT. As protein: CASSPGQGGTDTQYF. The chain recombines TRBV7-9 with TRBJ2-3, with 8 bases matching TRBD1. This CDR3 is built from 15 residues. Losses at the gene ends were 5 bases for V and 1 base for J; bases not matched to a gene: 5. Germline CDR1 is SEHNR and CDR2 is FQNEAQ (reference sequence).

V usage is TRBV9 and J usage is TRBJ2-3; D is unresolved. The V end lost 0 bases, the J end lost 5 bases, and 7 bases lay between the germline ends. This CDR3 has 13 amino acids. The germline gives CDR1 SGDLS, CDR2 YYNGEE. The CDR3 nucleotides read TGTGCCAGCAGCGTAGTTCCCCTAGATACGCAGTATTTT. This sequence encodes CASSVVPLDTQYF.

The CDR3 nucleotides read TGCAGCCTGGTGGGGGGTGGAGAGACCCAGTACTTC. Its translation is CSLVGGGETQYF. This chain joins TRBV29-1 and TRBJ2-5; maybe TRBD2 (6 bases). The ends were cut back, 8 bases at V and 4 bases at J, with 14 bases in the middle. Germline V gene data show CDR1 as SQVTM and CDR2 as ANQGSEA. CDR3 length: 12 residues.

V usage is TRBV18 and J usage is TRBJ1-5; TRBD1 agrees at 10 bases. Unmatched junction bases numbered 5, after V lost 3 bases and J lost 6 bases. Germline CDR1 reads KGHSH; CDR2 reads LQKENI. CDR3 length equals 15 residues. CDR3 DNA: TGTGCCAGCTCACCGGACAGGGGGATCAGTCAGCCCCAGCATTTT. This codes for CASSPDRGISQPQHF. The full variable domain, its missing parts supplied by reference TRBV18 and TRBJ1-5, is NAGVMQNPRHLVRRRGQEARLRCSPMKGHSHVYWYRQLPEEGLKFMVYLQKENIIDESGMPKERFSAEFPKEGPSILRIQQVVRGDSAAYFCASSPDRGISQPQHFGDGTRLSIL.

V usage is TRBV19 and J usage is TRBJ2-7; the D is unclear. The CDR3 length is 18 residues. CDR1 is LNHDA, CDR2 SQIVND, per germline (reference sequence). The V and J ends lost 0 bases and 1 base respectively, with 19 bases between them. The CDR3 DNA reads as TGTGCCAGTAGTATAGATCACGTTGGGCAGGCCAAGTCCTACGAGCAGTACTTC. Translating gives CASSIDHVGQAKSYEQYF.